These 21 T cell receptor beta chains were sequenced from one sample in a study of blood T cell repertoires in COVID-19. Produced via immunoSEQ multiplex PCR; TCRdb's table is partial and in-frame only. The table includes over 400,000 clones, approximately 90% detected once. What was sequenced was PBMCs or T cells enriched from blood (not recorded which). Receptors were obtained from a woman aged 55-70 years who had recovered from COVID-19.

This chain uses TRBV11-2 with TRBJ1-3; possible D gene TRBD1, 6 bases. The CDR3 has 14 amino acids. The V and J ends lost 2 bases and 2 bases respectively, with 7 bases between them. Germline-derived CDR1 and CDR2 are SGHAT and FQNNGV. CDR3 sequence reads: CASSLSGAGNTIYF. As DNA, the CDR3 is TGTGCCAGCAGCTTATCAGGGGCTGGAAACACCATATATTTT.

The chain carries TRBV7-2 and TRBJ1-5, with 11 bases fitting TRBD1. Unmatched junction bases numbered 12, after V lost 5 bases and J lost 6 bases. This CDR3 comprises 17 residues. Germline V gene sequence: CDR1 SGHTA, CDR2 FQGNSA. This CDR3 reads CASSPGTGGIAGQPQHF. Here the CDR3 DNA reads TGTGCCAGCAGCCCCGGGACAGGGGGGATAGCGGGTCAGCCCCAGCATTTT.

The chain joins TRBV6-4 to TRBJ1-1; a possible D gene is TRBD1 (5 bases). V dropped 3 bases and J dropped 1 base, with 6 bases sitting between them. Germline CDR1 MRHNA, CDR2 SNTAGT. This CDR3 has 13 amino acids. The CDR3: CASSEQENTEAFF. Here the CDR3 DNA reads TGTGCCAGCAGTGAACAGGAGAACACTGAAGCTTTCTTT.

V usage is TRBV7-8 and J usage is TRBJ2-2; 9 nucleotides match TRBD1. J lost 4 bases, V lost 0 bases, and 6 bases had no gene match. CDR3 length: 17 residues. Germline-derived CDR1 and CDR2 are SGHVS and FQNEAQ. The CDR3 DNA reads TGTGCCAGCAGCTTAGCGCGACAGGGGGTCCTCACCGGGGAGCTGTTTTTT. It codes for CASSLARQGVLTGELFF.

The chain links TRBV5-1 to TRBJ2-5, with 8 positions matching TRBD2. V shed 0 bases and J 4 bases; nucleotides not matched to a gene: 11. This CDR3 region has 17 residues. The germline gives CDR1 SGHRS, CDR2 YFSETQ. CDR3 loop: CASSLDIAGSIGETQYF. CDR3 coding DNA: TGCGCCAGCAGCTTGGACATAGCGGGATCTATCGGAGAGACCCAGTACTTC.

The V and J genes are TRBV6-2 or TRBV6-3 and TRBJ1-5; 8 positions match TRBD1. V dropped 5 bases and J dropped 0; count of bases not matched to a gene: 6. Germline values: CDR1 MNHEY, CDR2 SVGEGT. CDR3 length: 16 amino acids. CDR3 DNA sequence: TGTGCCAGCAGTCACACAGGGGGAAATAGCAATCAGCCCCAGCATTTT. As protein: CASSHTGGNSNQPQHF.

The chain links TRBV5-8 to TRBJ1-4; D is possibly TRBD1 (6 bases). The CDR3 has 15 residues. Trimming stripped 4 bases from V and 3 bases from J, with 13 bases between. The V gene's germline CDR1 is SGHTS and CDR2 YDEGEE. CDR3 sequence (DNA): TGTGCCAGCAGCCTGAACAGGGAGCCTAATGAAAAACTGTTTTTT. Translation: CASSLNREPNEKLFF.

CDR3 DNA: TGTGCCACCAGTGATTTGGCCGGGGCTGAAGCTTTCTTT. It encodes CATSDLAGAEAFF. V usage is TRBV24-1 and J usage is TRBJ1-1; D is unclear. The germline gives CDR1 KGHDR, CDR2 SFDVKD. The V end lost 0 bases, the J end lost 6 bases, and 7 bases lay between the germline ends. The CDR3 has 13 residues.

The chain is built from TRBV5-1 and TRBJ2-2; D ambiguous. V lost 1 base, J lost 2 bases, and 6 bases lay in between. The CDR3 length is 14 residues. CDR1 is SGHRS and CDR2 is YFSETQ in the germline V gene. The CDR3 DNA sequence: TGCGCCAGCAGCTTGAGCCTTAACACCGGGGAGCTGTTTTTT. Its translation: CASSLSLNTGELFF.

This chain uses TRBV19 with TRBJ1-3, with 8 bases matching TRBD1. The CDR3 sequence is 16 residues long. Germline V gene sequence: CDR1 LNHDA, CDR2 SQIVND (reference sequence). J gave up 7 bases and V 9 bases, and 17 bases lay outside the gene matches. The CDR3 loop is CASLAYKDRVENTIYF. The CDR3 DNA reads as TGTGCCAGCCTTGCCTATAAGGACAGGGTTGAGAACACCATATATTTT.

This chain connects TRBV19 to TRBJ2-7; 7 bases map to TRBD2. Trimming at V came to 5 bases and at J to 0 bases, leaving 7 bases not matched to a gene. The V gene's germline CDR1 is LNHDA and CDR2 SQIVND (reference sequence). This CDR3 spans 15 amino acids. The CDR3 loop reads CASSPRGGLSYEQYF. The CDR3 DNA follows: TGTGCCAGTAGTCCTCGGGGAGGGCTCTCCTACGAGCAGTACTTC. The full variable domain, rest sourced from reference TRBV19 and TRBJ2-7, is DGGITQSPKYLFRKEGQNVTLSCEQNLNHDAMYWYRQDPGQGLRLIYYSQIVNDFQKGDIAEGYSVSREKKESFPLTVTSAQKNPTAFYLCASSPRGGLSYEQYFGPGTRLTVT.

V is TRBV30 and J is TRBJ1-2; D gene unclear. CDR3 length equals 12 residues. Deletions cut 1 base from V and 4 bases from J, with 7 bases between. Germline CDR1 reads GTSNPN; CDR2 reads SVGIG (reference sequence). The CDR3: CAWSGGFYGYTF. The CDR3 nucleotides read TGTGCCTGGAGTGGAGGCTTCTATGGCTACACCTTC.

V usage is TRBV3-1 (or the pseudogene TRBV3-2) and J usage is TRBJ2-3; D not resolved. Trimming stripped 2 bases from V and 6 bases from J, with 15 bases between. The CDR3 length is 15 residues. The germline gives CDR1 LGHDT, CDR2 YNNKEL (reference sequence). The CDR3 region is CASSQIGGGADTQYF. DNA for the CDR3: TGTGCCAGCAGCCAAATCGGCGGTGGAGCGGATACGCAGTATTTT.

The V call is TRBV4-1, the J call TRBJ1-1; 7 bases fit TRBD1. This CDR3 contains 15 residues. Trimming at V came to 2 bases and at J to 1 base, leaving 4 bases not matched to a gene. Germline assignment: CDR1 MGHRA and CDR2 YSYEKL. The CDR3 nucleotides are TGCGCCAGCAGCCAACTGGGACAGAAGAACACTGAAGCTTTCTTT. The encoded protein is CASSQLGQKNTEAFF.

The chain combines TRBV14 with TRBJ1-1; D is perhaps TRBD1 (6 bases). The ends were cut back, 1 base at V and 2 bases at J, with 14 bases in the middle. The germline CDR1 and CDR2 sequences are SGHDN and FVKESK. This CDR3 has 16 amino acids. The CDR3 DNA sequence: TGTGCCAGCAGCCAAGGAGGGTTACAGGGAAACACTGAAGCTTTCTTT. Translated, it gives CASSQGGLQGNTEAFF.

The V and J genes are TRBV5-5 and TRBJ2-1, with TRBD2 identical over 8 bases. The germline V gene encodes CDR1 SGHKS and CDR2 YYEKEE (reference sequence). The CDR3 has 14 residues. V shed 1 base, J shed 6 bases, and the junction held 3 bases outside the gene matches. The CDR3 DNA follows: TGTGCCAGCAGCTTGCTAGGGACTAGCAATGAGCAGTTCTTC. This sequence encodes CASSLLGTSNEQFF.

The V gene is TRBV9, the J gene TRBJ1-5, with D possibly being TRBD1 (6 bases). Germline-derived CDR1 and CDR2 are SGDLS and YYNGEE. The V gene lost 5 bases and the J gene lost 1 base, with 10 bases spanning the gap. CDR3 size: 14 residues. In DNA, the CDR3 is TGTGCCAGCAGGTCACAGGGAAGCAATCAGCCCCAGCATTTT. It encodes CASRSQGSNQPQHF.

This rearrangement joins TRBV4-1 to TRBJ1-2, with D maybe TRBD1 (6 bases). The CDR3 totals 13 residues. Trimming removed 0 bases at V and 6 bases at J, with 8 bases between. CDR1 is MGHRA, CDR2 YSYEKL, per germline. As DNA, the CDR3 is TGCGCCAGCAGCCAAGATGAGGGGGATGGCTACACCTTC. Amino acids: CASSQDEGDGYTF.

The chain links TRBV2 to TRBJ2-1; D is unclear. With 4 bases removed from V and 4 bases from J, the gap between germline ends came to 14 bases. Germline V gene data show CDR1 as SNHLY and CDR2 as FYNNEI. This CDR3 is 15 amino acids long. In DNA form, the CDR3 reads TGTGCCAGCAGTGTAACAGCCCCTCCATACAATGAGCAGTTCTTC. It encodes CASSVTAPPYNEQFF.

V usage is TRBV2 and J usage is TRBJ1-5; 8 bases line up with TRBD1. The germline V gene encodes CDR1 SNHLY and CDR2 FYNNEI. The CDR3 contains 15 residues. V lost 5 bases to trimming and J lost 3 bases; unmatched junction nucleotides: 6. The CDR3 protein is CASSRDRSYNQPQHF. In nucleotides, the CDR3 is TGTGCCAGCAGTAGGGACAGGTCCTACAATCAGCCCCAGCATTTT.

The CDR3 loop reads CASSSGYSGNTIYF. DNA for the CDR3: TGTGCCAGCAGCTCAGGGTATTCGGGAAACACCATATATTTT. V and J are TRBV5-6 and TRBJ1-3; D possibly corresponds to TRBD1 (5 bases). The CDR3 covers 14 residues. Trimming took 3 bases from V and 4 from J, leaving 11 bases between them. CDR1 SGHDT and CDR2 YYEEEE come from the germline V gene.